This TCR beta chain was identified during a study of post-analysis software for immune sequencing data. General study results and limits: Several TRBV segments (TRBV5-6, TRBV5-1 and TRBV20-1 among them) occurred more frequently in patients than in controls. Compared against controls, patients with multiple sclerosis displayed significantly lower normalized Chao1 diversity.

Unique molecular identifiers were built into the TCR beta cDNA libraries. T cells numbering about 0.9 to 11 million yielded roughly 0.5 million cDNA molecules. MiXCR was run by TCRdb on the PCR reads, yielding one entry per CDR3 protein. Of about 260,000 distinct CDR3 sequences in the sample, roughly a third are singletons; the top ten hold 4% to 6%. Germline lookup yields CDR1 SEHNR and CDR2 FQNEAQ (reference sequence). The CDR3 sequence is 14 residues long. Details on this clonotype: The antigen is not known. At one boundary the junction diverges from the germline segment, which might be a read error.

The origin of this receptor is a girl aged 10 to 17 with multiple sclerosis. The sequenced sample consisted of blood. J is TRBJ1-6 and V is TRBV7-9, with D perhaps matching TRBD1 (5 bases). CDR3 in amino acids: CASSLQGEGSPPHF. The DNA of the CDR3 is TGTGCCAGCAGCTTACAGGGTGAGGGTTCACCCCCCCACTTT.